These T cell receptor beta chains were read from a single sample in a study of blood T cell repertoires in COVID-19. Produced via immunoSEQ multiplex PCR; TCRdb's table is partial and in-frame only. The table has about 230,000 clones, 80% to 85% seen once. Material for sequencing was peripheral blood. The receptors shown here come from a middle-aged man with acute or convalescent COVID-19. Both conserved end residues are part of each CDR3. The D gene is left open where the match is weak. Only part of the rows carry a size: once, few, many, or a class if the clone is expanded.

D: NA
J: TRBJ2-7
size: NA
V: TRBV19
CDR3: CASSPHLPGQGLAYYEQYF
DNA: TGTGCCAGTAGTCCCCACCTGCCGGGACAGGGACTAGCGTACTACGAGCAGTACTTC

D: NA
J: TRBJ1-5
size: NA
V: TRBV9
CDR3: CASSVGGSGPQHF
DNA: TGTGCCAGCAGCGTAGGCGGATCGGGGCCCCAGCATTTT

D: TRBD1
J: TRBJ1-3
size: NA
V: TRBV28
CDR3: CASSLLQGGAGNTIYF
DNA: TGTGCCAGCAGTTTACTACAGGGGGGAGCTGGAAACACCATATATTTT

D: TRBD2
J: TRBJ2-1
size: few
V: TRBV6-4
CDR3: CASRELAGVGNEQFF
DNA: TGTGCCAGCCGTGAACTAGCGGGAGTGGGTAATGAGCAGTTCTTC

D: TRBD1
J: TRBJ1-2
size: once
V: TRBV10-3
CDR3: CAISESDRDGYTF
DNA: TGTGCCATCAGTGAGTCAGACAGGGACGGCTACACCTTC

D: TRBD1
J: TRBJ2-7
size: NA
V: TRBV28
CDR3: CASSPWTGGDYEQYF
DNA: TGTGCCAGCAGTCCGTGGACAGGGGGGGACTACGAGCAGTACTTC

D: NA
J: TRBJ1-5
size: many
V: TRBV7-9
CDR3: CASSFGESNQPQHF
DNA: TGTGCCAGCAGCTTCGGGGAAAGCAATCAGCCCCAGCATTTT

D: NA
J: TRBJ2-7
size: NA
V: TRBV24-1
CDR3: CATSDLKGKPRTVRRAGEQYF
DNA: TGTGCCACCAGTGATTTGAAAGGGAAGCCGCGGACAGTTCGTCGGGCTGGCGAGCAGTACTTC

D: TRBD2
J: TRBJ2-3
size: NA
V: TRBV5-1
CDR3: CASSSEREASTDTQYF
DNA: TGCGCCAGCAGCTCCGAGCGGGAAGCTAGCACAGATACGCAGTATTTT

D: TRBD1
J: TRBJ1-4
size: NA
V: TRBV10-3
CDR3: CAISESEGAKKLFF
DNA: TGTGCCATCAGTGAGTCGGAGGGGGCTAAAAAACTGTTTTTT

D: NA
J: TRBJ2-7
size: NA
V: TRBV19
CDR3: CASSPRADGNYEQYF
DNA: TGTGCCAGTAGTCCCAGGGCGGACGGAAACTACGAGCAGTACTTC

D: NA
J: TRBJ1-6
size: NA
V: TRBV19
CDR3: CASSKGDHNSPLHF
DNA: TGTGCCAGTAGTAAAGGGGATCATAATTCACCCCTCCACTTT

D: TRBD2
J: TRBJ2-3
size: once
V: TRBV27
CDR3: CASSVGLAGEFVSTDTQYF
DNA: TGTGCCAGCAGCGTGGGTCTAGCGGGAGAATTTGTTAGCACAGATACGCAGTATTTT

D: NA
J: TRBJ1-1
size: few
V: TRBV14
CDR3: CASSPALAGRRTEAFF
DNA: TGTGCCAGCAGCCCGGCTTTGGCAGGGCGACGCACTGAAGCTTTCTTT

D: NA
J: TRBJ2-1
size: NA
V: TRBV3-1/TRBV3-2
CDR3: CASSQSNSLNSAQFF
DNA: TGTGCCAGCAGCCAATCCAACTCCTTAAACTCCGCGCAGTTCTTC

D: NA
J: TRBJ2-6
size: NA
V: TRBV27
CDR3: CASSWAGSSGANVLTF
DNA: TGTGCCAGCAGTTGGGCTGGGAGCTCTGGGGCCAACGTCCTGACTTTC

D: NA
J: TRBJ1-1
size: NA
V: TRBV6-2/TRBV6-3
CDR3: CASSPESNTEAFF
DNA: TGTGCCAGCAGTCCGGAGTCGAACACTGAAGCTTTCTTT

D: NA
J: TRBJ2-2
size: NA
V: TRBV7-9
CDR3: CASSLRRGGTGELFF
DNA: TGTGCCAGCAGCTTAAGGCGAGGAGGGACCGGGGAGCTGTTTTTT

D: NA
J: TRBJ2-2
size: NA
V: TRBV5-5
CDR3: CASTQWTTNTGELFF
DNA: TGTGCCAGCACCCAGTGGACAACGAACACCGGGGAGCTGTTTTTT

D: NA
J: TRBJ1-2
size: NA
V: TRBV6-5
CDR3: CASSLTRSPAGYTF
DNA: TGTGCCAGCAGTCTGACTCGGTCTCCCGCAGGCTACACCTTC

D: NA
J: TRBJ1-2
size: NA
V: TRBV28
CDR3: CASSLTGENYGYTF
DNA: TGTGCCAGCAGTTTGACAGGAGAAAACTATGGCTACACCTTC

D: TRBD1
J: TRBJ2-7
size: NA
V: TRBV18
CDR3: CASSPAPGQASYEQYF
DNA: TGTGCCAGCTCACCGGCCCCGGGACAGGCTTCCTACGAGCAGTACTTC

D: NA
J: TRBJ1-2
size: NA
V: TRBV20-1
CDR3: CSALDRRGYTF
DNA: TGCAGTGCCCTAGATCGGCGAGGCTACACCTTC

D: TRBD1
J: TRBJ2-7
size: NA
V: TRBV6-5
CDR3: CASTTDRGYGEQYF
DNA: TGTGCCAGCACTACCGACAGGGGTTATGGTGAGCAGTACTTC

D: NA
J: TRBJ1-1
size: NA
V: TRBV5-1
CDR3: CASSIGSTEAFF
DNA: TGCGCCAGCAGCATTGGTAGCACTGAAGCTTTCTTT

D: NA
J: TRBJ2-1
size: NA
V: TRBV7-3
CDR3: CASSTGSRGGLAPKNEQFF
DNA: TGTGCCAGCAGCACCGGGTCCCGGGGAGGCCTCGCGCCAAAGAATGAGCAGTTCTTC

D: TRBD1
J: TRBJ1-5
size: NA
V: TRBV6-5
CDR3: CASSRDRVTQPQHF
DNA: TGTGCCAGCAGCCGGGACAGGGTAACTCAGCCCCAGCATTTT

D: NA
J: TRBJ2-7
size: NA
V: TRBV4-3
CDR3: CASSQREDYEQYF
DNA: TGCGCCAGCAGCCAAAGGGAGGACTACGAGCAGTACTTC

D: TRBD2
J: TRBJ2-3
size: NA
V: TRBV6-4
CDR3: CASSVNGLAGGSRADTQYF
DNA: TGTGCCAGCAGTGTGAACGGACTAGCGGGGGGCTCCAGGGCAGATACGCAGTATTTT

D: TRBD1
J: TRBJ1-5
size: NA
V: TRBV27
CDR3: CASSSGRDRGEYSNQPQHF
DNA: TGTGCCAGCAGTTCCGGGCGGGACAGGGGGGAGTATAGCAATCAGCCCCAGCATTTT

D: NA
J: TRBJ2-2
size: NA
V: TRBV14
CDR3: CASSQSAYNTGELFF
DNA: TGTGCCAGCAGCCAATCCGCCTACAACACCGGGGAGCTGTTTTTT